These T cell receptor beta chains were read from a single sample in a study of identifying expanded T cells in peripheral blood. Produced via immunoSEQ multiplex PCR; TCRdb's table is partial and in-frame only. The sample consists of 84,000 or so clones, about 90% of them appearing once. The sequencing sample was made of blood. These receptors were collected from a person aged 18 to 70 in good health. Both conserved end residues are part of each CDR3. D genes are given only for firm matches. Clone size appears in some rows only: once, few, many, or a class for an expanded clone.

TRBJ2-1	TRBD1	TRBV19	.	CASSERRGTGAKNEQFF	TGTGCCAGTAGTGAGAGACGGGGGACAGGCGCGAAAAATGAGCAGTTCTTC
TRBJ2-7	TRBD2	TRBV5-1	.	CASGTSGEYEQYF	TGCGCCAGCGGGACTAGCGGGGAATACGAGCAGTACTTC
TRBJ1-1	TRBD1	TRBV7-3	.	CASSPLGQGGTEAFF	TGTGCCAGCAGCCCTCTGGGACAGGGGGGCACTGAAGCTTTCTTT
TRBJ1-2	TRBD1	TRBV6-6	.	CASRPGRGNGYTF	TGTGCCAGCAGACCCGGCAGGGGGAACGGCTACACCTTC
TRBJ2-7	.	TRBV5-1	.	CASSLGSTSYEQYF	TGCGCCAGCAGCTTGGGCAGCACTTCCTACGAGCAGTACTTC
TRBJ2-5	.	TRBV10-3	.	CAISGHTIQETQYF	TGTGCCATCAGTGGACACACGATCCAAGAGACCCAGTACTTC
TRBJ1-2	.	TRBV5-1	.	CASSLNENYGYTF	TGCGCCAGCAGCTTGAACGAGAACTATGGCTACACCTTC
TRBJ2-7	.	TRBV10-1	.	CASSRRYEQYF	TGCGCCAGCAGTCGCCGCTACGAGCAGTACTTC
TRBJ2-7	.	TRBV20-1	.	CSARRPGEQYF	TGCAGTGCTAGACGGCCAGGGGAGCAGTACTTC
TRBJ2-7	.	TRBV7-9	.	CASSLGSPTDYEQYF	TGTGCCAGCAGCTTAGGGTCCCCGACAGATTACGAGCAGTACTTC
TRBJ1-2	TRBD1	TRBV5-4	once	CASSQAGTGGFGYGYTF	TGTGCCAGCAGCCAGGCCGGGACAGGGGGCTTTGGCTATGGCTACACCTTC
TRBJ2-7	TRBD1	TRBV6-1	.	CASSNEQGAYEQYF	TGTGCCAGCAGTAACGAACAGGGGGCTTACGAGCAGTACTTC
TRBJ1-1	.	TRBV18	.	CASSPQATEAFF	TGTGCCAGCTCACCACAGGCCACTGAAGCTTTCTTT
TRBJ2-7	.	TRBV29-1	.	CSVEEVGAYEQYF	TGCAGCGTTGAAGAAGTCGGAGCCTACGAGCAGTACTTC
TRBJ1-1	TRBD1	TRBV5-4	.	CASSPDRGRYTEAFF	TGTGCCAGCAGCCCGGATAGGGGGCGTTACACTGAAGCTTTCTTT
TRBJ2-5	.	TRBV5-1	.	CASSLGGQETQYF	TGCGCCAGCAGCTTGGGGGGGCAAGAGACCCAGTACTTC
TRBJ1-3	.	TRBV4-1	.	CASSPNAGTPSGNTIYF	TGCGCCAGCAGCCCCAACGCCGGGACACCCTCTGGAAACACCATATATTTT
TRBJ2-1	.	TRBV4-1	.	CASSQDPYNEQFF	TGCGCCAGCAGCCAAGACCCATACAATGAGCAGTTCTTC
TRBJ1-4	.	TRBV19	.	CATAGANYPQKLFF	TGTGCCACCGCCGGAGCCAACTACCCCCAAAAACTGTTTTTT
TRBJ2-7	TRBD1	TRBV27	.	CASSSGQGMVGEQYF	TGTGCCAGCAGTTCTGGACAGGGAATGGTTGGCGAGCAGTACTTC
TRBJ1-1	.	TRBV7-2	.	CASSRVGKLNTEAFF	TGTGCCAGCAGCAGGGTGGGGAAATTGAACACTGAAGCTTTCTTT
TRBJ2-4	.	TRBV7-2	.	CASTLSVSGNIQYF	TGTGCCAGCACCTTGAGTGTCTCAGGAAACATTCAGTACTTC
TRBJ1-6	.	TRBV12-5	.	CASELQGNSPLHF	TGTGCTAGTGAGCTACAGGGTAATTCACCCCTCCACTTT
TRBJ1-1	TRBD1	TRBV2	.	CASRGQGDTEAFF	TGTGCCAGCAGGGGACAGGGGGATACTGAAGCTTTCTTT
TRBJ2-5	.	TRBV18	.	CASSPGLGQETQYF	TGTGCCAGCTCACCCGGACTGGGACAAGAGACCCAGTACTTC
TRBJ2-1	TRBD2	TRBV4-1	.	CASSQDPTIAGGHYEQFF	TGCGCCAGCAGCCAAGACCCCACCATAGCGGGGGGGCACTATGAGCAGTTCTTC
TRBJ2-5	.	TRBV5-1	once	CASSFGGVQETQYF	TGCGCCAGCAGCTTCGGTGGGGTCCAAGAGACCCAGTACTTC
TRBJ2-7	.	TRBV5-1	.	CASSSTYEQYF	TGCGCCAGCAGCTCGACCTACGAGCAGTACTTC
TRBJ2-7	TRBD2	TRBV6-6	.	CASSNQAGAIQEQYF	TGTGCCAGCAGTAACCAAGCGGGGGCCATACAGGAGCAGTACTTC
TRBJ2-1	TRBD1	TRBV7-2	.	CASSLVSTGRNEQFF	TGTGCCAGCAGCTTAGTATCGACAGGGCGAAATGAGCAGTTCTTC
TRBJ1-1	.	TRBV6-1	few	CASSGNSPEAFF	TGTGCCAGCAGTGGGAACAGTCCTGAAGCTTTCTTT
TRBJ2-1	TRBD1	TRBV5-1	.	CASSLPTGQIYNEQFF	TGCGCCAGCAGCCTCCCCACGGGACAGATATACAATGAGCAGTTCTTC
TRBJ2-3	TRBD2	TRBV4-3	.	CASSHWTSSDTQYF	TGCGCCAGCAGCCATTGGACTAGCTCGGATACGCAGTATTTT
TRBJ2-1	.	TRBV4-1	.	CASSQDLGRAYNEQFF	TGCGCCAGCAGCCAAGATTTAGGGCGGGCCTACAATGAGCAGTTCTTC
TRBJ2-5	.	TRBV5-4	.	CASSFAGETQYF	TGTGCCAGCAGCTTCGCCGGGGAGACCCAGTACTTC
TRBJ2-3	TRBD2	TRBV4-1	.	CASSPGMLAGLTDTQYF	TGCGCCAGCAGCCCGGGAATGCTAGCGGGTTTGACAGATACGCAGTATTTT
TRBJ2-7	.	TRBV27	.	CASSFAQVGIYEQYF	TGTGCCAGCAGTTTTGCACAGGTGGGAATATACGAGCAGTACTTC
TRBJ2-3	TRBD1	TRBV27	.	CASSPSPGTGAAGDTQYF	TGTGCCAGCAGTCCTTCTCCCGGGACAGGAGCCGCGGGGGATACGCAGTATTTT
TRBJ2-7	TRBD1	TRBV5-4	.	CASSLQGRSYEQYF	TGTGCCAGCAGCTTACAGGGGCGGTCCTACGAGCAGTACTTC
TRBJ1-2	.	TRBV27	few	CASSLSKGNYGYTF	TGTGCCAGCAGTTTATCGAAGGGGAACTATGGCTACACCTTC
TRBJ1-6	.	TRBV30	.	CAWSVREGSPLHF	TGTGCCTGGAGTGTACGTGAGGGGTCACCCCTCCACTTT
TRBJ1-3	.	TRBV19	.	CASLRDATGNTIYF	TGTGCCAGCCTTCGGGACGCAACTGGAAACACCATATATTTT
TRBJ1-2	TRBD1	TRBV29-1	.	CSVLTGEYGYTF	TGCAGCGTTCTGACAGGGGAGTATGGCTACACCTTC
TRBJ2-2	.	TRBV2	few	CASSRQDSTGELFF	TGTGCCAGCAGTCGACAGGACTCCACCGGGGAGCTGTTTTTT
TRBJ1-1	.	TRBV11-1	.	CASSFTESYSTEAFF	TGTGCCAGCAGCTTTACGGAGTCTTACTCCACTGAAGCTTTCTTT
TRBJ1-5	.	TRBV27	.	CASSSAGNQPQHF	TGTGCCAGCAGTTCTGCCGGCAATCAGCCCCAGCATTTT
TRBJ2-7	.	TRBV5-1	once	CASSTSTDTPYEQYF	TGCGCCAGCAGCACCTCGACAGACACTCCCTACGAGCAGTACTTC